Listed below are T cell receptor beta chains from one sample, sequenced in a study of CD8 T cells in Susac syndrome. TCRdb processed the immunoSEQ multiplex PCR reads anew with MiXCR; each CDR3 protein has one entry. The sample consists of under 200,000 distinct CDR3 sequences, 85% to 95% of them appearing once. The sample comprised CD4+ T cells from PBMCs. These receptors were taken from a human donor in good health. Both conserved end residues are part of each CDR3. A D gene is named only where the DNA matches it firmly.

V	J	D	CDR3	DNA
TRBV14	TRBJ2-3	TRBD2	CASSPGLAGGVDTQYF	TGTGCCAGCAGCCCGGGACTAGCGGGAGGAGTAGATACGCAGTATTTT
TRBV20-1	TRBJ1-1	NA	CSARDWTANTEAFF	TGCAGTGCTAGAGATTGGACAGCCAACACTGAAGCTTTCTTT
TRBV9	TRBJ2-7	NA	CASSATENYEQYF	TGTGCCAGCAGCGCGACAGAGAACTACGAGCAGTACTTC
TRBV29-1	TRBJ1-1	NA	CSVEQGNTEAFF	TGCAGCGTTGAGCAGGGCAACACTGAAGCTTTCTTT
TRBV20-1	TRBJ2-5	TRBD2	CSAKGGLAGGRYQETQYF	TGCAGTGCTAAAGGGGGGCTAGCGGGAGGGAGGTACCAAGAGACCCAGTACTTC
TRBV4-3	TRBJ2-3	NA	CASSQDEGIGADTQYF	TGCGCCAGCAGCCAAGATGAAGGAATAGGCGCAGATACGCAGTATTTT
TRBV29-1	TRBJ1-2	NA	CSVEVRDGYGYTF	TGCAGCGTTGAAGTTAGAGACGGCTATGGCTACACCTTC
TRBV9	TRBJ1-2	TRBD1	CASTPPGQGTYGYTF	TGTGCCAGCACCCCCCCCGGACAGGGGACGTATGGCTACACCTTC
TRBV20-1	TRBJ2-1	TRBD2	CSAREGRGYNEQFF	TGCAGTGCTCGTGAGGGGCGGGGGTACAATGAGCAGTTCTTC
TRBV7-9	TRBJ2-7	NA	CASSPTGASYEQYF	TGTGCCAGCAGCCCCACAGGTGCCTCCTACGAGCAGTACTTC